Listed here are 8 T cell receptor beta chains from one sample, sequenced in a study of shared clonotypes between healthy human individuals. Only CD45RO-negative cells positively selected for CCR7 counted as naive CD8 cells, so terminally differentiated effector memory CD45RA+ cells were excluded. Profiled with immunoSEQ multiplex PCR; TCRdb holds only in-frame clones, not every one. The sample has about 2,200,000 clones; 93% are singletons. Sequencing was done on a sample of naive CD8+ T cells from PBMCs. The source of these receptors is a man in his late teens or twenties in good health. Some clones in this sample may be carry-over from other donors' samples.

The rearrangement joins TRBV6-5 to TRBJ2-5, with 12 bases aligning to TRBD1. Matching the DNA end better, TRBJ2-7 makes the J call doubtful. Germline CDR1 is MNHEY and CDR2 is SVGAGI. There are 14 residues in the CDR3. Here the CDR3 DNA reads TGTGCCAGCAGTGCGGGACAGGGGGCCGACGAGCAGTACTTC. This gives the protein CASSAGQGADEQYF.

V gene TRBV7-2 combines with J gene TRBJ2-7; 10 bases align to TRBD1. The V segment lost 4 bases and the J segment 6 bases; nucleotides outside the gene matches: 12. Germline lookup yields CDR1 SGHTA and CDR2 FQGNSA. The CDR3 has 16 amino acids. The CDR3 loop reads CASSSRQGARNSEQYF. CDR3 coding DNA: TGTGCCAGCAGCTCCAGACAGGGGGCGCGGAATTCCGAGCAGTACTTC.

This clone has just a few counts. The identical CDR3 is also encoded by other nucleotide sequences in the sample. The gene calls are TRBV6-1 and TRBJ2-7, with no clear D. The CDR3 is made up of 10 amino acids. The germline CDR1 and CDR2 sequences are MNHNS and SASEGT. Trimming shortened V by 4 bases and J by 4 bases, and 2 bases separated the two germline ends. CDR3 sequence reads: CASSVYEQYF. CDR3 nucleotides: TGTGCCAGCAGTGTTTACGAGCAGTACTTC.

The chain recombines TRBV10-1 with TRBJ2-3, with D perhaps matching TRBD1 (5 bases). The germline CDR1 and CDR2 sequences are WNHNN and SYGVQD (reference sequence). The CDR3 has 17 residues. The V and J ends lost 2 bases and 4 bases respectively, with 19 bases between them. As DNA, the CDR3 is TGCGCCAGCAGTGAGCCCCTCGCAGGGAATGGGGCAGATACGCAGTATTTT. This codes for CASSEPLAGNGADTQYF.

This clone occurred a few times. The rearrangement joins TRBV5-4 to TRBJ1-1; D not resolved. Between the trimmed V and J ends, which lost 1 base and 1 base, there was a span of 5 bases. This CDR3 contains 13 residues. Germline CDR1 SGHNT, CDR2 YYREEE (reference sequence). The CDR3 sequence is CASSLPGNTEAFF. CDR3 in DNA: TGTGCCAGCAGCTTGCCAGGGAACACTGAAGCTTTCTTT.

The chain carries TRBV19 and TRBJ2-1, with 8 bases lining up with TRBD1. This CDR3 region has 16 residues. CDR1 LNHDA and CDR2 SQIVND come from the germline V gene (reference sequence). Trimming at V came to 5 bases and at J to 8 bases, leaving 14 bases not matched to a gene. CDR3 nucleotides: TGTGCCAGTAGTTTCCGCCCAGGACAGGGAGAGCATGAGCAGTTCTTC. As protein: CASSFRPGQGEHEQFF.

This chain links TRBV11-2 with TRBJ1-1; D gene ambiguous. CDR3 size: 14 residues. V was pared by 3 bases and J by 6 bases, with 14 bases between. Per germline, CDR1 SGHAT and CDR2 FQNNGV. CDR3 sequence: CASSFLGGFAEAFF. Here the CDR3 DNA reads TGTGCCAGCAGCTTTCTGGGTGGATTCGCTGAAGCTTTCTTT.

This chain connects TRBV30 to TRBJ1-5; D perhaps matches TRBD1 (5 bases). The CDR3 is 15 residues long. V was clipped by 1 base and J by 2 bases, with 12 bases between them. From germline, CDR1 is GTSNPN and CDR2 SVGIG (reference sequence). CDR3 DNA sequence: TGTGCCTGGAGTGGGGGCGTTTTAGGCAATCAGCCCCAGCATTTT. This encodes CAWSGGVLGNQPQHF.